These 25 T cell receptor beta chains were all obtained from the same sample, sequenced in a study of cytomegalovirus exposure and HLA in healthy donors. The PCR ran on 60 Vbeta and 13 Jbeta primers. Clones were read by immunoSEQ multiplex PCR, and TCRdb kept only the in-frame ones, dropping some. The sample shows 85,000 to 100,000 clones, about 76% of them seen only once. Material for sequencing was PBMCs. The receptor source for this set is a woman between 40 and 50 years old in good health and CMV-seronegative.

This clone was counted once. The chain is built from TRBV6-1 and TRBJ1-5, with D tentatively TRBD1 (5 bases). Germline CDR1 is MNHNS and CDR2 is SASEGT. V lost 2 bases and J 9 bases, leaving 11 bases between the germline ends. This CDR3 is 13 amino acids long. CDR3 residues: CASSEFQGWPQHF. The CDR3 coding sequence is TGTGCCAGCAGTGAATTCCAGGGTTGGCCCCAGCATTTT.

This chain uses TRBV5-5 with TRBJ1-1; TRBD1 matches 7 bases. The V and J ends lost 4 bases and 0 bases, in that order; junction bases with no gene match: 3. The germline V gene has CDR1 SGHKS and CDR2 YYEKEE (reference sequence). The CDR3 covers 14 residues. The CDR3 reads CASSDRVLNTEAFF. CDR3 DNA sequence: TGTGCCAGCAGCGACAGGGTCTTGAACACTGAAGCTTTCTTT.

This rearrangement joins TRBV18 to TRBJ2-7; 9 positions agree with TRBD1. Per germline, CDR1 KGHSH and CDR2 LQKENI. This CDR3 region has 16 residues. V trimming: 6 bases; J trimming: 6 bases; junction bases outside the gene matches: 15. CDR3 amino acids: CASSPNPGQGEGEQYF. For the CDR3, the DNA is TGTGCCAGCTCGCCAAACCCGGGACAGGGCGAAGGCGAGCAGTACTTC.

V gene TRBV2 combines with J gene TRBJ2-7, with 10 bases matching TRBD1. Germline CDR1 and CDR2: SNHLY and FYNNEI. This CDR3 contains 19 residues. V lost 4 bases and J lost 6; bases outside the gene matches: 21. CDR3 loop: CASSVLITAAGQGVFEQYF. The DNA for the CDR3 is TGTGCCAGCAGTGTCCTTATCACCGCTGCCGGACAGGGGGTGTTCGAGCAGTACTTC.

CDR3 loop: CASSYPTGGGGYTF. Written as DNA, the CDR3 is TGTGCCAGCAGCTATCCGACAGGGGGGGGTGGCTACACCTTC. The genes are TRBV5-6 and TRBJ1-2, with 9 bases lining up with TRBD1. The CDR3 length is 14 residues. V was clipped by 3 bases and J by 7 bases; unmatched bases: 7. Germline CDR1 reads SGHDT; CDR2 reads YYEEEE. The complete variable domain, with remaining parts taken from reference TRBV5-6 and TRBJ1-2, reads DAGVTQSPTHLIKTRGQQVTLRCSPKSGHDTVSWYQQALGQGPQFIFQYYEEEERQRGNFPDRFSGHQFPNYSSELNVNALLLGDSALYLCASSYPTGGGGYTFGSGTRLTVV.

The V call is TRBV2, the J call TRBJ2-7; D perhaps matches TRBD1 (5 bases). Germline assignment: CDR1 SNHLY and CDR2 FYNNEI. Trimming shortened V by 8 bases and J by 0 bases, and 14 bases separated the two germline ends. The CDR3 is made up of 14 amino acids. CDR3 DNA: TGTGCCAGCGGGGCGGCTCGGAGCTCCTACGAGCAGTACTTC. Translated: CASGAARSSYEQYF.

V is TRBV30 and J is TRBJ1-2; D remains ambiguous. The CDR3 is 14 amino acids. V was trimmed by 0 bases and J by 5 bases, leaving 13 bases between them. From germline, CDR1 is GTSNPN and CDR2 SVGIG (reference sequence). CDR3 sequence reads: CAWSVLSALYGYTF. CDR3 DNA sequence: TGTGCCTGGAGTGTACTGTCCGCTTTGTATGGCTACACCTTC.

The genes are TRBV4-2 and TRBJ1-3; 7 bases are shared with TRBD1. CDR3 size: 14 residues. V shed 4 bases, J shed 2 bases, and the junction held 2 bases outside the gene matches. Germline V gene lookup returns CDR1 LGHNA and CDR2 YNFKEQ. The CDR3 nucleotides read TGTGCCAGCAGCCTCGACAGGGCTGGAAACACCATATATTTT. Protein sequence: CASSLDRAGNTIYF.

The chain has TRBV6-1 and TRBJ1-5; no clear D. V dropped 1 base and J dropped 7 bases, with 17 bases sitting between them. The CDR3 runs to 16 residues. Germline loops: CDR1 MNHNS, CDR2 SASEGT. The CDR3 sequence: CASSEVNLNRRQPQHF. The CDR3 coding sequence is TGTGCCAGCAGTGAAGTGAACCTAAACCGCAGGCAGCCCCAGCATTTT.

The rearrangement links TRBV7-8 to TRBJ1-1, with 9 positions matching TRBD1. In germline, CDR1 is SGHVS, CDR2 FQNEAQ. V gave up 3 bases and J gave up 3 bases; unmatched junction bases: 8. The CDR3 loop spans 16 amino acids. For the CDR3, the DNA is TGTGCCAGCAGCTTGGGTGGCGGGGACAGGGACACTGAAGCTTTCTTT. Amino acid sequence: CASSLGGGDRDTEAFF.

This clone was counted once. The V and J genes are TRBV7-2 and TRBJ2-3, with 8 bases matching TRBD2. The CDR3 runs 13 residues. The V and J ends lost 5 bases and 12 bases, in that order; junction bases with no gene match: 10. The germline V gene has CDR1 SGHTA and CDR2 FQGNSA. The CDR3 DNA follows: TGTGCCAGCAGCCGGAACCTAGCGGGCCAACAGTATTTT. Translating it yields CASSRNLAGQQYF.

This clone showed up just once. The chain carries TRBV12-5 and TRBJ1-6; 9 bases map to TRBD1. Germline values: CDR1 LGHNT, CDR2 FRNRAP. The CDR3 has 14 residues. The J segment lost 8 bases and the V segment lost 6 bases, leaving 5 bases of the junction unmatched. CDR3 in amino acids: CASGGGQGYSPLHF. The CDR3 DNA follows: TGTGCTAGTGGGGGGGGACAGGGATATTCACCCCTCCACTTT. The full variable domain, completed using reference TRBV12-5 and TRBJ1-6, is DARVTQTPRHKVTEMGQEVTMRCQPILGHNTVFWYRQTMMQGLELLAYFRNRAPLDDSGMPKDRFSAEMPDATLATLKIQPSEPRDSAVYFCASGGGQGYSPLHFGNGTRLTVT.

The chain has TRBV28 and TRBJ2-7; 7 nucleotides match TRBD2. This CDR3 is 12 amino acids long. CDR1 is MDHEN, CDR2 SYDVKM, per germline. Trimming took 1 base from V and 12 from J; bases not matched to a gene: 6. CDR3 sequence reads: CASSLSGGTGYF. In DNA, the CDR3 is TGTGCCAGCAGTTTATCGGGAGGAACGGGGTACTTC.

The genes are TRBV9 and TRBJ1-5; 9 bases agree with TRBD1. The CDR3 length is 15 residues. V shed 3 bases and J 3 bases; nucleotides not matched to a gene: 4. Germline CDR1 is SGDLS and CDR2 is YYNGEE. The chain's CDR3 is CASSGGTGSNQPQHF. In DNA, the CDR3 is TGTGCCAGCAGCGGCGGGACAGGGTCCAATCAGCCCCAGCATTTT.

The V gene is TRBV5-1, the J gene TRBJ2-2; D ambiguous. CDR1 SGHRS and CDR2 YFSETQ come from the germline V gene. The V gene lost 7 bases and the J gene lost 1 base, with 5 bases spanning the gap. This CDR3 comprises 12 residues. CDR3 DNA: TGCGCCAGCGAGAAGAACACCGGGGAGCTGTTTTTT. Residues: CASEKNTGELFF.

This clone was seen once. This sample also contains other DNA sequences that code for the same CDR3. The chain combines TRBV6-5 with TRBJ1-2; D ambiguous. V lost 2 bases to trimming and J lost 6 bases, with 7 bases between them. CDR1 is MNHEY and CDR2 is SVGAGI in the germline V gene. CDR3 length: 12 amino acids. The CDR3: CASSYGGNGYTF. For the CDR3, the DNA is TGTGCCAGCAGTTACGGCGGGAATGGCTACACCTTC.

The chain recombines TRBV4-1 with TRBJ1-5; 7 bases line up with TRBD1. With 8 bases clipped from V and 5 bases from J, the junction kept 12 bases outside the gene matches. This CDR3 is built from 15 residues. CDR1 and CDR2 (germline): MGHRA, YSYEKL. CDR3 in DNA: TGCGCCAGCCGGAGGATGGCCGGGACAGATCAGCCCCAGCATTTT. Its protein is CASRRMAGTDQPQHF.

The chain joins TRBV19 to TRBJ1-1, with a tentative D call TRBD1 (5 bases). Trimming took 7 bases from V and 2 from J, leaving 11 bases between them. The CDR3 totals 13 residues. Germline V lookup: CDR1 LNHDA, CDR2 SQIVND (reference sequence). CDR3 DNA: TGTGCCAGTATGGAGGGGTTCAACACTGAAGCTTTCTTT. It is translated as CASMEGFNTEAFF.

The chain joins TRBV18 to TRBJ2-2; maybe TRBD2 (5 bases). The V gene's germline CDR1 is KGHSH and CDR2 LQKENI. V was pared by 5 bases and J by 5 bases, with 9 bases between. This CDR3 has 13 amino acids. Here the CDR3 reads CASSSSLTGELFF. CDR3 nucleotide sequence: TGTGCCAGCTCATCTAGCTTAACCGGGGAGCTGTTTTTT.

The J gene is TRBJ1-1, the V gene TRBV5-1; D perhaps matches TRBD1 (6 bases). CDR3 length equals 15 residues. V gave up 4 bases and J gave up 5 bases, with 18 bases separating them. Germline V lookup: CDR1 SGHRS, CDR2 YFSETQ. The CDR3 nucleotides read TGCGCCAGCAGCCGATTTGAACAGGGTGGAACTGAAGCTTTCTTT. Its protein product is CASSRFEQGGTEAFF.

The V call is TRBV5-1, the J call TRBJ2-1, with 7 bases matching TRBD2. This CDR3 contains 16 residues. Germline CDR1 reads SGHRS; CDR2 reads YFSETQ. Unmatched junction bases numbered 8, after V lost 2 bases and J lost 3 bases. The CDR3 sequence: CASSLKTGLRYNEQFF. The DNA for the CDR3 is TGCGCCAGCAGCTTAAAAACGGGACTACGCTACAATGAGCAGTTCTTC.

A single count supports this clone. The CDR3: CASSSRGRENSPLHF. The DNA of the CDR3 is TGTGCCAGCAGCTCAAGAGGGAGAGAAAATTCACCCCTCCACTTT. The chain recombines TRBV9 with TRBJ1-6; D call uncertain. V was cut by 4 bases and J by 7 bases, with 15 bases left in between. The CDR3 sequence is 15 residues long. Germline V gives CDR1 SGDLS, CDR2 YYNGEE.

The chain recombines TRBV19 with TRBJ1-1, with TRBD1 as a possible D gene (5 bases). Germline CDR1 is LNHDA and CDR2 is SQIVND (reference sequence). V lost 6 bases, J lost 1 base, and 12 bases lay in between. This CDR3 is built from 14 residues. CDR3 DNA sequence: TGTGCCAGTAGCGTAAGGGGTCGGAACACTGAAGCTTTCTTT. Its translation: CASSVRGRNTEAFF.

The genes are TRBV4-1 and TRBJ2-7; TRBD2 matches 10 bases. The CDR3 totals 16 residues. The germline gives CDR1 MGHRA, CDR2 YSYEKL. The trim removed 1 base at V and 1 base at J, leaving 4 bases unmatched. The CDR3 DNA sequence: TGCGCCAGCAGCCAAGCACTAGCGGGGACGTCCTACGAGCAGTACTTC. As protein: CASSQALAGTSYEQYF.

This clone was observed a handful of times. V usage is TRBV5-4 and J usage is TRBJ2-7; D is perhaps TRBD1 (5 bases). The CDR3 totals 14 residues. The germline CDR1 and CDR2 sequences are SGHNT and YYREEE (reference sequence). Trimming left V 0 bases short and J 6 bases short, with 13 bases between. This CDR3 is CASSLARANSEQYF. DNA of the CDR3: TGTGCCAGCAGCTTGGCCAGGGCCAACTCCGAGCAGTACTTC.